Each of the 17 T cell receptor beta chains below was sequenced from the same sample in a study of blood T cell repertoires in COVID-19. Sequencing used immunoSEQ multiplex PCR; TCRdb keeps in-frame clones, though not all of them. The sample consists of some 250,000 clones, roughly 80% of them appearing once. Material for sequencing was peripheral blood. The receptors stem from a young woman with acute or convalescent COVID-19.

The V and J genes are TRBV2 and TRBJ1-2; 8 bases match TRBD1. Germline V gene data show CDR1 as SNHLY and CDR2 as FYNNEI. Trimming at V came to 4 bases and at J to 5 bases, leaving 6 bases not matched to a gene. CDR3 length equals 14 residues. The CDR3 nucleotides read TGTGCCAGCAGTGGGGGGGACAGGAGTTATGGCTACACCTTC. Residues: CASSGGDRSYGYTF.

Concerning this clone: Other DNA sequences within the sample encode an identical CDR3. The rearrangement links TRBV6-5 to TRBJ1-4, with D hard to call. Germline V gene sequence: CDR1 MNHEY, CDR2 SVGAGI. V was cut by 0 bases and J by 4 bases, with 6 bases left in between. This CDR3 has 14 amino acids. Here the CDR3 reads CASSYSNSNEKLFF. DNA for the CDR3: TGTGCCAGCAGTTACTCGAATAGTAATGAAAAACTGTTTTTT.

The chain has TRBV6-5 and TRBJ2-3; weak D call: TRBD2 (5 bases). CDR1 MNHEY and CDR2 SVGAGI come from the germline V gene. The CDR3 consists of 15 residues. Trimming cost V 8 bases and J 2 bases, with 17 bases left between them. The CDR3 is CASRRTTVSTDTQYF. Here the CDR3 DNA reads TGTGCCAGCCGGAGGACGACCGTTTCCACAGATACGCAGTATTTT.

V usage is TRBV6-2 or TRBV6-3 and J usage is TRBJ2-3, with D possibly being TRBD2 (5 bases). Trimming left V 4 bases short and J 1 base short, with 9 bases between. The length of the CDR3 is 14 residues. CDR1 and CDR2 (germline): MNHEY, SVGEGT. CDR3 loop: CASSWLAGTDTQYF. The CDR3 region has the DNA TGTGCCAGCAGTTGGCTAGCCGGCACAGATACGCAGTATTTT.

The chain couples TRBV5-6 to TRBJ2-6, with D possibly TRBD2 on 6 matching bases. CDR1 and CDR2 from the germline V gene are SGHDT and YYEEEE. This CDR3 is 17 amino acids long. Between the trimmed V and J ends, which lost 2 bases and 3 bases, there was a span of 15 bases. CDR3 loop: CASSFRDSPVGANVLTF. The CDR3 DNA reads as TGTGCCAGCAGCTTCCGGGACTCACCGGTTGGGGCCAACGTCCTGACTTTC.

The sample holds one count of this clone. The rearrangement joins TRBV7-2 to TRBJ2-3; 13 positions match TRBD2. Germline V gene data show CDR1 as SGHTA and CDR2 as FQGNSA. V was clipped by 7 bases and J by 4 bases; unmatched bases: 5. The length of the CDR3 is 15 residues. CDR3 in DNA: TGTGCCAGCACGCCCGGACTAGCGGGAGCAGATACGCAGTATTTT. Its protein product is CASTPGLAGADTQYF.

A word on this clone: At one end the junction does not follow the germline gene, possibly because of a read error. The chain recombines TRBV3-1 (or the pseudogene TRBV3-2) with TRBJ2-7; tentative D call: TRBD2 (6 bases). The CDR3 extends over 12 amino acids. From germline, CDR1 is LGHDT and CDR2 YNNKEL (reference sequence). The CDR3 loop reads CATSKEGTEQYF. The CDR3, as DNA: TGTGCCACCAGCAAGGAGGGGACCGAGCAGTACTTC.

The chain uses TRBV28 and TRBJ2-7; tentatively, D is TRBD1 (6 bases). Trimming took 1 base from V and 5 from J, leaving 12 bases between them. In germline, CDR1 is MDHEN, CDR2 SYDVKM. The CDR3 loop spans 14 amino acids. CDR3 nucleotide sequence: TGTGCCAGCAGTTTATTACAGGGCCGTAACGAGCAGTACTTC. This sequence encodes CASSLLQGRNEQYF. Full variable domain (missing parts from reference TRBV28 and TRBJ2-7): DVKVTQSSRYLVKRTGEKVFLECVQDMDHENMFWYRQDPGLGLRLIYFSYDVKMKEKGDIPEGYSVSREKKERFSLILESASTNQTSMYLCASSLLQGRNEQYFGPGTRLTVT.

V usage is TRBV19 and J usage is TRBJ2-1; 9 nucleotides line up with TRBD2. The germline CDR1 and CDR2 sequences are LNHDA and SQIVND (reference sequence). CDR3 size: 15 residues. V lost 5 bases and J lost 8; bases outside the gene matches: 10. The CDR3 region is CASSLGLAGRDEQFF. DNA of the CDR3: TGTGCCAGTAGTCTGGGACTAGCAGGTAGGGATGAGCAGTTCTTC.

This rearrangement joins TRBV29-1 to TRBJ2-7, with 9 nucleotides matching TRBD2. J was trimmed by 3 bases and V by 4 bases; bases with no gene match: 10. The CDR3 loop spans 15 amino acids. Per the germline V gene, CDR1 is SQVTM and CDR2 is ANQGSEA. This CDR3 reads CSVVSGRHGGYEQYF. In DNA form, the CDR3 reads TGCAGCGTTGTTAGCGGGAGACATGGGGGCTACGAGCAGTACTTC.

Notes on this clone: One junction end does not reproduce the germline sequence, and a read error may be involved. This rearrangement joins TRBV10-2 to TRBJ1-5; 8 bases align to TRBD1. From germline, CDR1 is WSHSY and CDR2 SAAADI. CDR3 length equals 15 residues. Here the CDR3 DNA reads TGCGCCAGCAGTCAGGGGGCTGTTAGCGATCAGCCCCAGCATTTT. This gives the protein CASSQGAVSDQPQHF.

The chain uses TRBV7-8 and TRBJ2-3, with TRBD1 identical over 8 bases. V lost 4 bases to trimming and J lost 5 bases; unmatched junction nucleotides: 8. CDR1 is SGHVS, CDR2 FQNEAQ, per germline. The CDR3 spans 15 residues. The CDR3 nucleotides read TGTGCCAGCAGCTCGACAGGGGTGGAAAAAGATACGCAGTATTTT. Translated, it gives CASSSTGVEKDTQYF.

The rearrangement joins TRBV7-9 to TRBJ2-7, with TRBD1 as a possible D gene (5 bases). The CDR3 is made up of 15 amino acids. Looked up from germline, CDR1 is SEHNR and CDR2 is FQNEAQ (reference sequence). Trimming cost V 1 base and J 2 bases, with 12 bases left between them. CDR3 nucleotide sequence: TGTGCCAGCAGCTTAGGCCCAGGGAAAACCTACGAGCAGTACTTC. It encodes CASSLGPGKTYEQYF.

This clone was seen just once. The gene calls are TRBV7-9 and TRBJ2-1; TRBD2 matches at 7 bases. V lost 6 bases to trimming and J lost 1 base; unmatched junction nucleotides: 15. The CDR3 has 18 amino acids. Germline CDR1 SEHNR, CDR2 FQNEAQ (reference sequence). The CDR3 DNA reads TGTGCCAGCAGAATACTAGGGAGGGGACTTGGATCCTACAATGAGCAGTTCTTC. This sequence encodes CASRILGRGLGSYNEQFF.

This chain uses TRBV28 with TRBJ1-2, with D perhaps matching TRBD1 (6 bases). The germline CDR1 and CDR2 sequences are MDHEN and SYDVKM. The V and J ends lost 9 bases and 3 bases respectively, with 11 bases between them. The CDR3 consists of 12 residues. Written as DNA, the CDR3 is TGTGCCAGTACAGGGTGGGACTATGGCTACACCTTC. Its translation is CASTGWDYGYTF.

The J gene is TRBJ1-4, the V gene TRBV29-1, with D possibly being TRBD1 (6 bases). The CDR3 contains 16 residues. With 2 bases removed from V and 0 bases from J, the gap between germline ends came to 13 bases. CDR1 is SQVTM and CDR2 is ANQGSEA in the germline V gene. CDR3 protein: CSVETGTHTTNEKLFF. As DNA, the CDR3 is TGCAGCGTTGAAACGGGGACACACACAACTAATGAAAAACTGTTTTTT.

CDR3 sequence reads: CASGYTGNTEAFF. CDR3 sequence (DNA): TGTGCCAGCGGGTATACAGGGAACACTGAAGCTTTCTTT. This sequence joins TRBV12-3 or TRBV12-4 and TRBJ1-1; TRBD1 is a possible D gene (5 bases). With 8 bases removed from V and 1 base from J, the gap between germline ends came to 11 bases. The CDR3 is 13 amino acids.